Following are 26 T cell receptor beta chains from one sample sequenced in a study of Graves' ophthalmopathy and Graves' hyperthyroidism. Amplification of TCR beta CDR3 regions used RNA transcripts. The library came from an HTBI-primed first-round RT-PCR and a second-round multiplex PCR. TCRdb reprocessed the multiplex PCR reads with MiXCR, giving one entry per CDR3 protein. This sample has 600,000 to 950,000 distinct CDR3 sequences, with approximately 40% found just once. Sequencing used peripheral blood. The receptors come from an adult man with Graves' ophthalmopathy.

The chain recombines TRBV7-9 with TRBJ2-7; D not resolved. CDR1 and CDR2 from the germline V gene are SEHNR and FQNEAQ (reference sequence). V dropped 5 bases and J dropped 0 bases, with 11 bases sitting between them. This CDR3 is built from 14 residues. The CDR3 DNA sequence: TGTGCCAGCAGCCTCATGGACCCCTCCTACGAGCAGTACTTC. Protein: CASSLMDPSYEQYF.

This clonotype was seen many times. The CDR3 protein is CASSYRQANYGYTF. DNA for the CDR3: TGTGCCAGCAGCTACAGACAGGCAAACTATGGCTACACCTTC. The chain combines TRBV7-2 with TRBJ1-2; D is perhaps TRBD1 (6 bases). Germline V lookup: CDR1 SGHTA, CDR2 FQGNSA. The CDR3 covers 14 residues. The V end was cut by 4 bases, the J end by 2 bases, with 11 bases between.

This chain's CDR3 is CASSLFDAPSRNTIYF. The CDR3, as DNA: TGTGCCAGCAGTTTGTTTGACGCACCTTCTCGAAACACCATATATTTT. The V and J genes are TRBV2 and TRBJ1-3, with D uncertain. The CDR3 contains 16 residues. Trimming removed 5 bases from V and 5 bases from J, with 19 bases in between. Germline CDR1 and CDR2: SNHLY and FYNNEI.

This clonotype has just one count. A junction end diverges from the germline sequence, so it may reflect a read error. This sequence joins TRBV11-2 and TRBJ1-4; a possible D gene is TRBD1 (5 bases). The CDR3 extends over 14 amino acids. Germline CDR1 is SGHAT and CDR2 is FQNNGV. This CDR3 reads CAGSLVKGREKLSF. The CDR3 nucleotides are TGTGCCGGCAGCTTAGTGAAGGGGAGGGAAAAACTGTCTTTT.

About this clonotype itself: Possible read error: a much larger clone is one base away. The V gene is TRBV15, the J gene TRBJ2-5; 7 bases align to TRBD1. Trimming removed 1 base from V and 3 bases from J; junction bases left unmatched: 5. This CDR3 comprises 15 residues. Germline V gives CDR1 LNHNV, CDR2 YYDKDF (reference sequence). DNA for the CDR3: TGTGCCACCAGCAGAGGGGGACAGAATAAAGAGACCCAGTACTTC. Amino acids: CATSRGGQNKETQYF.

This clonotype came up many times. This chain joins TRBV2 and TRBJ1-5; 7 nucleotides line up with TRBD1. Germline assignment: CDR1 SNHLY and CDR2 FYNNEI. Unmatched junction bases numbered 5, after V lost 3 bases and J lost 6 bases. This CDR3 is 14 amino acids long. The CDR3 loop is CASSEGRGFQPQHF. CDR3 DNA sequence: TGTGCCAGCAGTGAGGGCAGGGGGTTTCAGCCCCAGCATTTT.

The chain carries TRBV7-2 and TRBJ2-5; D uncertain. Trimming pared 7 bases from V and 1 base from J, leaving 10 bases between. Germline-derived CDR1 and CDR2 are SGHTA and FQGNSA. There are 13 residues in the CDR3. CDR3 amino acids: CASTLAIQETQYF. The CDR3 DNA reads TGTGCCAGCACATTGGCTATCCAAGAGACCCAGTACTTC.

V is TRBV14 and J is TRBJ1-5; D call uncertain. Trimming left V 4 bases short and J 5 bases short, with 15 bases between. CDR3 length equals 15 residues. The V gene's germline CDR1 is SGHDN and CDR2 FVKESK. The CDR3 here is CASSPRSGEDQPQHF. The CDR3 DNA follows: TGTGCCAGCAGCCCCAGGTCGGGTGAGGATCAGCCCCAGCATTTT.

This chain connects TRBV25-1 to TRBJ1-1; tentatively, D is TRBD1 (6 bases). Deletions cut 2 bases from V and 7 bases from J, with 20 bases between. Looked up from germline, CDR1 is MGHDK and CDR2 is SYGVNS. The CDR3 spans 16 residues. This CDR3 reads CASSEVMGALSIEAFF. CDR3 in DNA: TGTGCCAGCAGTGAAGTTATGGGGGCGCTTTCTATTGAAGCTTTCTTT. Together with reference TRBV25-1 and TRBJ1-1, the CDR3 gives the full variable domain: EADIYQTPRYLVIGTGKKITLECSQTMGHDKMYWYQQDPGMELHLIHYSYGVNSTEKGDLSSESTVSRIRTEHFPLTLESARPSHTSQYLCASSEVMGALSIEAFFGQGTRLTVV.

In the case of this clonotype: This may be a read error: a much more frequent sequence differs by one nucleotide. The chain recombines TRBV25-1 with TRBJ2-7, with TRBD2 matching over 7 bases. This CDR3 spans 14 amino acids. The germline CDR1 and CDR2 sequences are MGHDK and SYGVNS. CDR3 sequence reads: CASSQDRGSYGQYF. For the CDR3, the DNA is TGTGCCAGCAGCCAAGATCGCGGGAGCTACGGGCAGTACTTC.

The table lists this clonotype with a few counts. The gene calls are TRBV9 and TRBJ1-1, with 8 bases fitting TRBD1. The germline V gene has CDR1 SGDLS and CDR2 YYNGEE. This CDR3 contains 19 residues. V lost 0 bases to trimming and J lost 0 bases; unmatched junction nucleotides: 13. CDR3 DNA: TGTGCCAGCAGCGTAGAGGACAGGGCCCACCGTCTAGTGAACACTGAAGCTTTCTTT. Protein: CASSVEDRAHRLVNTEAFF.

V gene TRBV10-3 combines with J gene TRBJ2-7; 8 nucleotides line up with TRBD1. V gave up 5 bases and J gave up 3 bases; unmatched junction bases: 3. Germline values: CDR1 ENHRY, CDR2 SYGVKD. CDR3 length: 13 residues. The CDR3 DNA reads TGTGCCATCAGTCCAACAGGGGGCTACGAGCAGTACTTC. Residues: CAISPTGGYEQYF.

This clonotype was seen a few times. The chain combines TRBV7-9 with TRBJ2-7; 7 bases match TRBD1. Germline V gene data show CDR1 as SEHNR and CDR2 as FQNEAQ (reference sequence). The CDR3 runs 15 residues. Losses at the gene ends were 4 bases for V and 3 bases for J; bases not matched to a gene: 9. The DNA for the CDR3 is TGTGCCAGCAGCTCACTGACAGGGTTCCTCTACGAGCAGTACTTC. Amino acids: CASSSLTGFLYEQYF.

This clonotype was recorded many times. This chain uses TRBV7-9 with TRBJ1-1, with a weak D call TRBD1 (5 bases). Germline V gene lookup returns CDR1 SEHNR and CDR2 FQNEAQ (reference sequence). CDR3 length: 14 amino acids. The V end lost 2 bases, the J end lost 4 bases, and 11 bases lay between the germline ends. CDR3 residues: CASSLKGGVTEAFF. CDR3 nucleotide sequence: TGTGCCAGCAGCTTAAAGGGAGGGGTCACTGAAGCTTTCTTT.

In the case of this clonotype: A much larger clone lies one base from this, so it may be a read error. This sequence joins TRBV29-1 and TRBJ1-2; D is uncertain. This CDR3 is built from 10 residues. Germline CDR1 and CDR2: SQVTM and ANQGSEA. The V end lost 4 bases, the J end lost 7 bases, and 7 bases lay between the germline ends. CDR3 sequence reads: CSVGFCGYTF. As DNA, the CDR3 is TGCAGCGTTGGATTCTGTGGCTACACCTTC.

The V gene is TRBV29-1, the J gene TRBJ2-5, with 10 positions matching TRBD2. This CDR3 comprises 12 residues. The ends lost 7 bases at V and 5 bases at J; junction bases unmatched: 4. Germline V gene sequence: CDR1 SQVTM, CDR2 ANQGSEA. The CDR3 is CSGRTSGETQYF. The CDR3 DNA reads TGCAGCGGCCGGACTAGCGGCGAGACCCAGTACTTC.

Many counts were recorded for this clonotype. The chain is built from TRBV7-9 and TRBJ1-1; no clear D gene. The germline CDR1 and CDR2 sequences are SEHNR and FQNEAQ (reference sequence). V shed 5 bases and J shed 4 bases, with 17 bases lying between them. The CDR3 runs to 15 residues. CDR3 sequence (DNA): TGTGCCAGCAGCCCCCTAGGGTTAGGCGGCACTGAAGCTTTCTTT. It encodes CASSPLGLGGTEAFF.

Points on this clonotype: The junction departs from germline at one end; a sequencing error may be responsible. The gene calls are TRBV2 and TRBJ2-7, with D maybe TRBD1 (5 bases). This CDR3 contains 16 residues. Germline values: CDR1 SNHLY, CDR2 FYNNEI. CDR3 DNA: TGCGCCAGCAGCTCACCTCAGGACACTATGGGTTACGAGCAGTACTTC. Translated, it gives CASSSPQDTMGYEQYF.

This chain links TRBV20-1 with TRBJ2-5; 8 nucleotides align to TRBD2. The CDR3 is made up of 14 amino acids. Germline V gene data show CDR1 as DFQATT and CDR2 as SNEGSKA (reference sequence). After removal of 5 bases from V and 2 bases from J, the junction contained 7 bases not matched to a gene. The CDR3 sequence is CSARATSGQETQYF. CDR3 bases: TGCAGTGCTCGGGCTACTAGCGGACAAGAGACCCAGTACTTC.

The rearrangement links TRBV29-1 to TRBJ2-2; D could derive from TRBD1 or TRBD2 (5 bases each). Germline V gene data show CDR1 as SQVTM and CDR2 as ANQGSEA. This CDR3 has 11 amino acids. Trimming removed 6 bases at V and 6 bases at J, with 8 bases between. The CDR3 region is CSVEGPGELFF. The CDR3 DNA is TGCAGCGTCGAGGGACCCGGGGAGCTGTTTTTT.

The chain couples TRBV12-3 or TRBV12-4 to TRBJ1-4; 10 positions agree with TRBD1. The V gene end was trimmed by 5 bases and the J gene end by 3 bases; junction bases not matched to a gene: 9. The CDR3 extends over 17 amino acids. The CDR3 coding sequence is TGTGCCAGCAGTCGAGGACAGGGGGTTCAAGCTAATGAAAAACTGTTTTTT. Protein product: CASSRGQGVQANEKLFF.

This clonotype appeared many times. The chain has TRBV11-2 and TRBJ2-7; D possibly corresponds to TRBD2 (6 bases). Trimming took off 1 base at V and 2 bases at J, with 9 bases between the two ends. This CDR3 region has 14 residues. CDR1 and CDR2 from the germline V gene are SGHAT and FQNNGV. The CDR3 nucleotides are TGTGCCAGCAGCTTAGCCAGACTAGCCTACGAGCAGTACTTC. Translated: CASSLARLAYEQYF.

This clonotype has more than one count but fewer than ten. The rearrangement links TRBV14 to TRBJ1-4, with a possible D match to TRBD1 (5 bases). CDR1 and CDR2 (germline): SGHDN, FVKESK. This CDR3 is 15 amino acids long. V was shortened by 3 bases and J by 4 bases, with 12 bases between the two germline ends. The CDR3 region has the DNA TGTGCCAGCAGCCAGACGGGACGGAGTAATGAAAAACTGTTTTTT. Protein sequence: CASSQTGRSNEKLFF.

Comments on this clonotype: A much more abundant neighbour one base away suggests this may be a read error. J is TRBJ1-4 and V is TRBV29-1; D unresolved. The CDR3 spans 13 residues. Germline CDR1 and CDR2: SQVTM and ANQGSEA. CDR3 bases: TGCAGCGTATACGGAGCAACTAATGAAAAACTGTCTTTT. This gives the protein CSVYGATNEKLSF. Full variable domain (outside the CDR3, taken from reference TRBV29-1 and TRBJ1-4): SAVISQKPSRDICQRGTSLTIQCQVDSQVTMMFWYRQQPGQSLTLIATANQGSEATYESGFVIDKFPISRPNLTFSTLTVSNMSPEDSSIYLCSVYGATNEKLSFGSGTQLSVL.

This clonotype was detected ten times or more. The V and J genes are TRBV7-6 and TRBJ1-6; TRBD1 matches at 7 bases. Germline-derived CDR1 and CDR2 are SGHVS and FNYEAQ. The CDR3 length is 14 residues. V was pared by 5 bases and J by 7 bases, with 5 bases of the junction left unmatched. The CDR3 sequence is CASSTGTENSPLHF. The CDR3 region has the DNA TGTGCCAGCAGCACCGGGACAGAGAATTCACCCCTCCACTTT.

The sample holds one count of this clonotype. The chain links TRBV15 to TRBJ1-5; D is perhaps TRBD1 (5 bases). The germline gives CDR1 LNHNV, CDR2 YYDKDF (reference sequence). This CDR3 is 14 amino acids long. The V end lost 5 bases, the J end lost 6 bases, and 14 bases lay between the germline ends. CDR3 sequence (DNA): TGTGCCACCAGCCGAGGGGCGGGGAGTCAGCCCCAGCATTTT. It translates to CATSRGAGSQPQHF.